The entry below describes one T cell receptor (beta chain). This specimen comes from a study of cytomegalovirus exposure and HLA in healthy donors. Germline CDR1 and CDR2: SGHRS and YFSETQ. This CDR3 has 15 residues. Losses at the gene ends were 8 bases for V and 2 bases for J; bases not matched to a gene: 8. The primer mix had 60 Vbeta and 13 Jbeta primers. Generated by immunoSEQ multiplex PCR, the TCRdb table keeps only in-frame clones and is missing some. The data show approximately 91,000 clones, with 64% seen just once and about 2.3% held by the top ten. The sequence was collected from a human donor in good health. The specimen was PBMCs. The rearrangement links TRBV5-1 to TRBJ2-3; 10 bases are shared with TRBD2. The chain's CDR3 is CASKKGTSVTDTQYF. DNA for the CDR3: TGCGCCAGTAAGAAAGGGACTAGCGTCACAGATACGCAGTATTTT.